The 27 T cell receptor beta chains reported below all come from one sample, sequenced in a study of T cell changes during pregnancy in multiple sclerosis. TCRdb keeps only in-frame clones here, not all; method: immunoSEQ multiplex PCR. The repertoire consists of more than 40,000 clones, with 80% to 90% occurring once and the leading ten covering under 0.8%. Here the sequenced sample was CD4+ T cells from peripheral blood mononuclear cells, taken in the first trimester of pregnancy. The source is a female donor with multiple sclerosis, enrolled in a pregnancy study.

The V call is TRBV28, the J call TRBJ2-5; D not resolved. This CDR3 spans 11 amino acids. V gave up 7 bases and J gave up 5 bases, with 8 bases separating them. CDR1 is MDHEN and CDR2 is SYDVKM in the germline V gene. CDR3 in amino acids: CASMTGETQYF. CDR3 nucleotides: TGTGCCAGCATGACCGGGGAGACCCAGTACTTC.

V gene TRBV4-3 combines with J gene TRBJ1-2; D is perhaps TRBD1 (5 bases). The CDR3 spans 13 residues. Trimming removed 2 bases at V and 3 bases at J, with 7 bases between. The germline gives CDR1 LGHNA, CDR2 YSLEER. The CDR3 is CASSQRGHYGYTF. For the CDR3, the DNA is TGCGCCAGCAGCCAAAGGGGTCACTATGGCTACACCTTC.

This chain connects TRBV4-1 to TRBJ2-3, with D maybe TRBD2 (6 bases). Germline assignment: CDR1 MGHRA and CDR2 YSYEKL. Trimming shortened V by 1 base and J by 3 bases, and 17 bases separated the two germline ends. CDR3 length equals 17 residues. The CDR3 is CASSQVLLSGGTDTQYF. The CDR3 coding sequence is TGCGCCAGCAGCCAAGTACTGCTGTCAGGAGGGACAGATACGCAGTATTTT.

This clone was picked up a small number of times. The gene calls are TRBV5-6 and TRBJ1-4; TRBD1 agrees at 11 bases. The CDR3 covers 17 residues. V trimming: 3 bases; J trimming: 3 bases; junction bases outside the gene matches: 7. Germline-derived CDR1 and CDR2 are SGHDT and YYEEEE. CDR3 nucleotides: TGTGCCAGCAGCTCCCGGGACAGGGGGGTATCTAATGAAAAACTGTTTTTT. Protein product: CASSSRDRGVSNEKLFF.

The chain joins TRBV19 to TRBJ1-2; D is undetermined. CDR1 and CDR2 (germline): LNHDA, SQIVND (reference sequence). The CDR3 covers 14 residues. The V gene lost 1 base and the J gene lost 8 bases, with 14 bases spanning the gap. For the CDR3, the DNA is TGTGCCAGTAGTATAGGACCGGGTCAAGGCGGCTACACCTTC. Translation gives CASSIGPGQGGYTF.

This chain uses TRBV5-1 with TRBJ2-1; 9 bases fit TRBD2. With V trimmed by 4 bases and J by 4 bases, 9 bases remained unmatched. There are 16 residues in the CDR3. Per germline, CDR1 SGHRS and CDR2 YFSETQ. DNA for the CDR3: TGCGCCAGCAGCCGATTGACTAGCGGAACATACAATGAGCAGTTCTTC. Its translation is CASSRLTSGTYNEQFF.

The chain employs TRBV11-2 and TRBJ2-7; 13 nucleotides match TRBD2. V lost 5 bases and J lost 7; bases outside the gene matches: 8. This CDR3 spans 15 amino acids. Germline CDR1 SGHAT, CDR2 FQNNGV. The CDR3 bases are TGTGCCAGCAGCCCTTCGGGACTAGCGGGATTGGAGCAGTACTTC. Its translation: CASSPSGLAGLEQYF.

This chain joins TRBV4-2 and TRBJ1-2; D unclear. CDR3 length equals 12 residues. V shed 3 bases and J shed 3 bases, with 5 bases lying between them. Germline V gene sequence: CDR1 LGHNA, CDR2 YNFKEQ. The DNA of the CDR3 is TGTGCCAGCAGCCATGCAGACTATGGCTACACCTTC. It encodes CASSHADYGYTF.

The chain recombines TRBV4-1 with TRBJ1-5; 9 positions agree with TRBD1. Trimming took 0 bases from V and 6 from J; bases not matched to a gene: 6. Germline V gene sequence: CDR1 MGHRA, CDR2 YSYEKL. This CDR3 is 16 amino acids long. The CDR3 reads CASSQDSGQGIQPQHF. The CDR3 DNA reads TGCGCCAGCAGCCAAGATTCGGGACAGGGAATTCAGCCCCAGCATTTT.

The chain is built from TRBV4-1 and TRBJ2-6, with 9 bases aligning to TRBD1. Germline V CDR1 and CDR2: MGHRA, YSYEKL. This CDR3 spans 16 amino acids. V trimming: 4 bases; J trimming: 1 base; junction bases outside the gene matches: 2. The CDR3 reads CASSLGQGSGANVLTF. CDR3 nucleotide sequence: TGCGCCAGCAGCCTCGGACAGGGGTCTGGGGCCAACGTCCTGACTTTC.

This chain links TRBV9 with TRBJ2-1, with a possible D match to TRBD1 (6 bases). The CDR3 runs to 15 residues. The V end was cut by 0 bases, the J end by 0 bases, with 7 bases between. Germline loops: CDR1 SGDLS, CDR2 YYNGEE. CDR3 coding DNA: TGTGCCAGCAGCGTAGGCAGGGGCTCCTACAATGAGCAGTTCTTC. Translating it yields CASSVGRGSYNEQFF.

The rearrangement links TRBV18 to TRBJ1-6; the match to TRBD1 covers 10 bases. The V and J ends lost 6 bases and 7 bases, in that order; junction bases with no gene match: 6. Germline values: CDR1 KGHSH, CDR2 LQKENI. The CDR3 runs 15 residues. The chain's CDR3 is CASSYGTGVNSPLHF. CDR3 DNA: TGTGCCAGCTCCTATGGGACAGGGGTAAATTCACCCCTCCACTTT. Supplemented by reference TRBV18 and TRBJ1-6, the full variable domain reads NAGVMQNPRHLVRRRGQEARLRCSPMKGHSHVYWYRQLPEEGLKFMVYLQKENIIDESGMPKERFSAEFPKEGPSILRIQQVVRGDSAAYFCASSYGTGVNSPLHFGNGTRLTVT.

V and J are TRBV18 and TRBJ1-4; tentative D call: TRBD1 (6 bases). V gave up 3 bases and J gave up 0 bases, with 11 bases separating them. The CDR3 totals 16 residues. CDR1 is KGHSH, CDR2 LQKENI, per germline. In DNA, the CDR3 is TGTGCCAGCTCACCCCGGGGGGCAACAACTAATGAAAAACTGTTTTTT. Protein sequence: CASSPRGATTNEKLFF. Full variable domain (remainder filled in from reference TRBV18 and TRBJ1-4): NAGVMQNPRHLVRRRGQEARLRCSPMKGHSHVYWYRQLPEEGLKFMVYLQKENIIDESGMPKERFSAEFPKEGPSILRIQQVVRGDSAAYFCASSPRGATTNEKLFFGSGTQLSVL.

This chain uses TRBV28 with TRBJ2-1, with 8 bases lining up with TRBD1. V shed 4 bases and J 9 bases; nucleotides not matched to a gene: 17. This CDR3 comprises 17 residues. Germline-derived CDR1 and CDR2 are MDHEN and SYDVKM. The CDR3 DNA reads TGTGCCAGCAGTTCTCCGACAGGGGTTACCTGGGCGGGTGAGCAGTTCTTC. It yields the protein CASSSPTGVTWAGEQFF.

V is TRBV6-6 and J is TRBJ1-2, with 7 bases identical to TRBD1. Germline CDR1 is MNHNY and CDR2 is SVGAGI (reference sequence). V was pared by 6 bases and J by 3 bases, with 7 bases of the junction left unmatched. This CDR3 has 14 amino acids. This chain's CDR3 is CASRSTGSYYGYTF. In DNA form, the CDR3 reads TGTGCCAGCAGGTCGACAGGGTCTTACTATGGCTACACCTTC.

The rearrangement uses TRBV11-1 and TRBJ1-1, with D maybe TRBD1 (6 bases). Trimming took 6 bases from V and 4 from J, leaving 12 bases between them. The CDR3 is made up of 13 amino acids. The germline CDR1 and CDR2 sequences are SGHAT and FQDESV (reference sequence). The CDR3 loop reads CASRPQGVTEAFF. For the CDR3, the DNA is TGTGCCAGCAGGCCACAGGGCGTCACTGAAGCTTTCTTT.

In this sample, this clone turned up a few times. The chain joins TRBV18 to TRBJ2-5, with 12 bases fitting TRBD2. The CDR3 is 16 residues long. Germline CDR1 and CDR2: KGHSH and LQKENI. Trimming took 3 bases from V and 3 from J; bases not matched to a gene: 5. DNA for the CDR3: TGTGCCAGCTCACCCCGACTAGCGGGAGTGGAAGAGACCCAGTACTTC. It yields the protein CASSPRLAGVEETQYF.

J is TRBJ1-1 and V is TRBV13, with no clear D. The V and J ends lost 6 bases and 1 base respectively, with 27 bases between them. The CDR3 loop spans 19 amino acids. Looked up from germline, CDR1 is PRHDT and CDR2 is FYEKMQ (reference sequence). CDR3 coding DNA: TGTGCCAGCAGACTAATTCCAAGGTTCTCCGATCGACGGAACACTGAAGCTTTCTTT. It yields the protein CASRLIPRFSDRRNTEAFF. Full variable domain (remainder filled in from reference TRBV13 and TRBJ1-1): AAGVIQSPRHLIKEKRETATLKCYPIPRHDTVYWYQQGPGQDPQFLISFYEKMQSDKGSIPDRFSAQQFSDYHSELNMSSLELGDSALYFCASRLIPRFSDRRNTEAFFGQGTRLTVV.

The chain couples TRBV7-8 to TRBJ2-7, with TRBD2 as a possible D gene (5 bases). V was clipped by 3 bases and J by 4 bases, with 7 bases between them. The CDR3 is 12 amino acids. Germline loops: CDR1 SGHVS, CDR2 FQNEAQ. The CDR3 DNA is TGTGCCAGCAGCTTGGGAGTTTACGAGCAGTACTTC. Its protein is CASSLGVYEQYF. The full variable domain, with the rest looked up from reference TRBV7-8 and TRBJ2-7, is GAGVSQSPRYKVAKRGQDVALRCDPISGHVSLFWYQQALGQGPEFLTYFQNEAQLDKSGLPSDRFFAERPEGSVSTLKIQRTQQEDSAVYLCASSLGVYEQYFGPGTRLTVT.

The gene calls are TRBV6-5 and TRBJ1-2, with 8 bases identical to TRBD1. Germline assignment: CDR1 MNHEY and CDR2 SVGAGI. The CDR3 runs 12 residues. Germline trimming cut 5 bases from V and 11 bases from J; bases unmatched to any gene: 7. The CDR3 sequence is CASSPGQGRYTF. The CDR3 bases are TGTGCCAGCAGTCCAGGACAGGGTCGGTACACCTTC.

The chain carries TRBV28 and TRBJ1-5; D is unresolved. Looked up from germline, CDR1 is MDHEN and CDR2 is SYDVKM. V lost 6 bases, J lost 3 bases, and 9 bases lay in between. This CDR3 is built from 13 residues. The CDR3 nucleotides are TGTGCCAGCAGAGAGGGCCTCAATCAGCCCCAGCATTTT. Encoded protein: CASREGLNQPQHF.

V is TRBV7-2 and J is TRBJ1-1, with unresolved D. V lost 5 bases and J 3 bases, leaving 13 bases between the germline ends. This CDR3 has 14 amino acids. Germline values: CDR1 SGHTA, CDR2 FQGNSA. In DNA, the CDR3 is TGTGCCAGCAGCAGGAGAAATCGGGACACTGAAGCTTTCTTT. Protein: CASSRRNRDTEAFF.

DNA of the CDR3: TGTGCCAGCTCATCGGACAGAGGCACTGAAGCTTTCTTT. This codes for CASSSDRGTEAFF. V usage is TRBV18 and J usage is TRBJ1-1; TRBD1 might be the D (6 bases). This CDR3 has 13 amino acids. Germline lookup yields CDR1 KGHSH and CDR2 LQKENI. V gave up 5 bases and J gave up 4 bases, with 11 bases separating them.

V gene TRBV6-5 combines with J gene TRBJ2-3; 9 bases map to TRBD2. The CDR3 sequence is 15 residues long. V dropped 6 bases and J dropped 4; count of bases not matched to a gene: 8. Germline CDR1 is MNHEY and CDR2 is SVGAGI. Here the CDR3 DNA reads TGTGCCAGCAGCCGTAGCGGGAGCTCCCCAGATACGCAGTATTTT. Protein product: CASSRSGSSPDTQYF.

This clone was counted only a few times. The chain combines TRBV19 with TRBJ1-5; D not certain. Germline V gene data show CDR1 as LNHDA and CDR2 as SQIVND (reference sequence). V lost 7 bases to trimming and J lost 0 bases, with 13 bases between them. The CDR3 covers 15 residues. CDR3 residues: CASKESAASNQPQHF. The DNA for the CDR3 is TGTGCCAGTAAGGAGTCGGCAGCTAGCAATCAGCCCCAGCATTTT.

CDR3 sequence reads: CASKLAGGSQYEQYF. DNA of the CDR3: TGTGCCAGCAAACTAGCGGGAGGGTCCCAATACGAGCAGTACTTC. The chain joins TRBV6-5 to TRBJ2-7; TRBD2 aligns across 13 bases. The CDR3 sequence is 15 residues long. Germline V gene data show CDR1 as MNHEY and CDR2 as SVGAGI. V shed 7 bases, J shed 4 bases, and the junction held 7 bases outside the gene matches.

This clone was picked up one time. This chain joins TRBV5-4 and TRBJ2-5; tentatively, D is TRBD2 (7 bases). CDR1 is SGHNT and CDR2 is YYREEE in the germline V gene (reference sequence). This CDR3 region has 14 residues. Trimming took off 3 bases at V and 5 bases at J, with 14 bases between the two ends. The CDR3 here is CASSSWGGDETQYF. In DNA form, the CDR3 reads TGTGCCAGCAGCTCGTGGGGGGGCGATGAGACCCAGTACTTC. The entire variable domain, with the rest obtained from reference TRBV5-4 and TRBJ2-5, is as follows: ETGVTQSPTHLIKTRGQQVTLRCSSQSGHNTVSWYQQALGQGPQFIFQYYREEENGRGNFPPRFSGLQFPNYSSELNVNALELDDSALYLCASSSWGGDETQYFGPGTRLLVL.